A selection of T cell receptor beta chains follows, all from one sample in a study of T cells in Graves' hyperthyroidism and ophthalmopathy. TCRdb independently ran MiXCR on the multiplex PCR reads; one entry per CDR3 protein. The data contain some 420,000 distinct CDR3 sequences, roughly 15% of them singletons. The specimen sequenced was blood. All receptors come from a woman aged 18-30 years with Graves' hyperthyroidism. Both conserved end residues are part of each CDR3.

j_call,v_call,cdr3_aa
TRBJ2-7,TRBV28,CASSFAGRNEQYF
TRBJ2-7,TRBV5-6,CASLPRGNSYEQYF
TRBJ2-1,TRBV18,CASSPGAGALNEQFF
TRBJ2-3,TRBV4-3,CASSQDRASADTQYF
TRBJ1-5,TRBV2,CASSRGADNQPQHF
TRBJ2-1,TRBV28,CASSLRWGRYIEQFF
TRBJ1-2,TRBV25-1,CASSARTEGISYTF
TRBJ2-3,TRBV11-2,CASSLAWGGNTQYF
TRBJ1-5,TRBV6-1,CASDAGQINQPQHF
TRBJ1-4,TRBV28,CASSLILSETNEKLFF
TRBJ2-7,TRBV9,CASSDGLAEQYEQYF
TRBJ2-5,TRBV20-1,CSAQAGWETQYF
TRBJ1-3,TRBV9,CASSVAAGDGNTIYF
TRBJ2-4,TRBV5-1,CASSLLQDQNIQYF
TRBJ2-1,TRBV5-5,CASSLSRTIGNEQFF
TRBJ2-7,TRBV29-1,CSVSGTAYEQYF
TRBJ2-3,TRBV7-8,CANSLAPGLAGGTDTQYF
TRBJ1-2,TRBV30,CAWRKGQGFGYTF
TRBJ1-6,TRBV6-5,CASSYWPRGESPLHF
TRBJ2-1,TRBV27,CASSSGLAANEQFF
TRBJ2-3,TRBV20-1,CSAPLPDNTDTQYF
TRBJ1-5,TRBV7-8,CASSLARGDQPQHF
TRBJ2-6,TRBV28,CASTGRLSGANVLTF
TRBJ2-7,TRBV30,CAWAAGSYEQYF
TRBJ1-6,TRBV29-1,CSVMGSPNSPLHF
TRBJ2-7,TRBV6-1,CASSEARGTSEQYF
TRBJ2-7,TRBV5-1,CASSLGPSSYEQYF
TRBJ1-1,TRBV6-1,CASSQGRVTEAFF
TRBJ1-4,TRBV28,CASADRGLEKLFF
TRBJ2-2,TRBV20-1,CSATDREAGELFF
TRBJ1-1,TRBV20-1,CSAPRGDTEAFF
TRBJ2-3,TRBV30,CAWSVLADTQYF
TRBJ2-7,TRBV29-1,CSGGGGYEQYF
TRBJ2-5,TRBV28,CASSLTGTGGMAQYF
TRBJ1-2,TRBV12-3/TRBV12-4,CASSLGSGGGYTF
TRBJ2-1,TRBV4-3,CASSTGLAELNEQFF
TRBJ2-1,TRBV20-1,CSARGRLGETIYNEQFF
TRBJ2-3,TRBV7-2,CASRSGDTQYF
TRBJ2-7,TRBV30,CAWSVVAPRGEQYF
TRBJ1-1,TRBV6-2/TRBV6-3,CASSQNRGTEAFF
TRBJ2-7,TRBV2,CASSEGPRWGKHSYEQYF
TRBJ1-6,TRBV13,CASSLGREDRYNSPLHF
TRBJ2-7,TRBV10-2,CASSVLRDYEQYF
TRBJ2-7,TRBV14,CASSHQGASEQYF
TRBJ2-5,TRBV11-2,CASSLGLSSLETQYF
TRBJ1-4,TRBV11-3,CASSPGLSTNEKLFF
TRBJ1-5,TRBV6-1,CASSGRDRGAGQPQHF
TRBJ1-4,TRBV18,CASSPARDSGKLFF
TRBJ1-1,TRBV30,CAWSHIHLEAEAFF
TRBJ1-5,TRBV6-1,CASSDRDTPDKPQHF
TRBJ2-7,TRBV5-1,CASSSNRGDYEQYF
TRBJ1-3,TRBV20-1,CSARAPPQGPGNTIYF
TRBJ2-1,TRBV7-2,CASSSAGGSKQFF